Listed below are T cell receptor beta chains from one sample, sequenced in a study of persistence of HIV-infected CD4 T cells. No antigen has been assigned to these receptors. Produced via immunoSEQ multiplex PCR; TCRdb's table is partial and in-frame only. The table shows some 40,000 clones, with more than 75% occurring only once. This material consisted of cultured CD4+ T cells from PBMCs, taken from a patient who received antiretroviral therapy. These receptors came from an adult with HIV. The donor label of this sample is uncertain. The CDR3 runs from the conserved cysteine through the conserved F or W. The D gene is left open where the match is weak. For some rows the clone size is stated as once, few or many, or as a class when expanded; others skip it.

V gene: TRBV6-1
clone size: NA
J gene: TRBJ1-2
D gene: NA
CDR3 protein: CASSDQGLGYTF

V gene: TRBV4-1
clone size: NA
J gene: TRBJ1-2
D gene: NA
CDR3 protein: CASSQGRRSLGYTF

V gene: TRBV12-5
clone size: once
J gene: TRBJ1-2
D gene: NA
CDR3 protein: CASAAGKQRAGYTF

V gene: TRBV2
clone size: NA
J gene: TRBJ2-2
D gene: TRBD1
CDR3 protein: CASRKGQGVNTGELFF

V gene: TRBV6-5
clone size: once
J gene: TRBJ1-6
D gene: NA
CDR3 protein: CASTRTGWNSPLHF

V gene: TRBV14
clone size: NA
J gene: TRBJ2-5
D gene: TRBD2
CDR3 protein: CASSPGTSGVYQETQYF

V gene: TRBV5-1
clone size: once
J gene: TRBJ2-1
D gene: NA
CDR3 protein: CASSSTGTTYEQFF

V gene: TRBV12-5
clone size: NA
J gene: TRBJ2-2
D gene: NA
CDR3 protein: CASGPDWGELFF

V gene: TRBV6-5
clone size: NA
J gene: TRBJ2-1
D gene: NA
CDR3 protein: CASIQRSVGVLFF

V gene: TRBV6-2/TRBV6-3
clone size: once
J gene: TRBJ2-3
D gene: TRBD2
CDR3 protein: CASSYRSGTSGGGTQYF

V gene: TRBV18
clone size: NA
J gene: TRBJ1-1
D gene: NA
CDR3 protein: CASSQNRVSPEAFF

V gene: TRBV6-6
clone size: once
J gene: TRBJ2-7
D gene: NA
CDR3 protein: CASRTQQASYEQYF

V gene: TRBV7-2
clone size: NA
J gene: TRBJ2-4
D gene: TRBD2
CDR3 protein: CASSLGSGENIQYF

V gene: TRBV5-1
clone size: once
J gene: TRBJ1-3
D gene: NA
CDR3 protein: CASSSFDVDSGNTIYF

V gene: TRBV28
clone size: NA
J gene: TRBJ1-1
D gene: NA
CDR3 protein: CASSLEVKRGVGEAFF

V gene: TRBV5-1
clone size: NA
J gene: TRBJ2-3
D gene: TRBD2
CDR3 protein: CASSFGLAGGPGTDTQYF

V gene: TRBV27
clone size: few
J gene: TRBJ1-6
D gene: NA
CDR3 protein: CASSTPKGQNSPLHF

V gene: TRBV7-3
clone size: NA
J gene: TRBJ2-1
D gene: NA
CDR3 protein: CASSSAGQVNEQFF

V gene: TRBV28
clone size: NA
J gene: TRBJ2-7
D gene: NA
CDR3 protein: CASSFVLGDIHYEQYF

V gene: TRBV27
clone size: NA
J gene: TRBJ1-4
D gene: NA
CDR3 protein: CASSPLGSWEKLFF

V gene: TRBV9
clone size: NA
J gene: TRBJ1-2
D gene: NA
CDR3 protein: CASSAPGLEGYTF

V gene: TRBV19
clone size: NA
J gene: TRBJ1-1
D gene: TRBD1
CDR3 protein: CATFGGYRGRLDTEAFF

V gene: TRBV18
clone size: NA
J gene: TRBJ1-5
D gene: TRBD1
CDR3 protein: CASSPTGGGDQPQHF

V gene: TRBV14
clone size: NA
J gene: TRBJ1-1
D gene: TRBD1
CDR3 protein: CASSRDRGTFEAFF

V gene: TRBV28
clone size: NA
J gene: TRBJ1-5
D gene: NA
CDR3 protein: CASSFSLRAFNQPQHF

V gene: TRBV19
clone size: NA
J gene: TRBJ2-3
D gene: TRBD2
CDR3 protein: CASSLRLAGGRGTDTQYF

V gene: TRBV7-3
clone size: NA
J gene: TRBJ1-2
D gene: TRBD1
CDR3 protein: CASSLGQGAYGYTF

V gene: TRBV3-1/TRBV3-2
clone size: NA
J gene: TRBJ1-1
D gene: NA
CDR3 protein: CASSGTANTEAFF

V gene: TRBV7-8
clone size: NA
J gene: TRBJ1-6
D gene: TRBD1
CDR3 protein: CASSPRWTGILNSPLHF